The rows below give T cell receptor beta chains drawn from one sample of a study of liver allograft versus peripheral blood T cells. Via MiXCR, TCRdb re-called the reads, giving one row per CDR3 protein. The sample records approximately 9,800 distinct CDR3 sequences, about 24% being singletons. Every receptor here comes from a human patient who had a liver transplant. The graft donor may have contributed some T cells. CDR3s include the opening cysteine and the closing phenylalanine or tryptophan. The order of the fields is D gene, V gene, clone size, J gene, CDR3 DNA, CDR3 protein. The D gene is left open where the match is weak. Clone sizes are given selectively: once, few, many, or a class where the clone is expanded.

D gene: -; V gene: TRBV10-3; clone size: -; J gene: TRBJ2-3; CDR3 DNA: TGTGCCATCACCACTGGGATGGGAGACACAGATACGCAGTATTTT; CDR3 protein: CAITTGMGDTDTQYF
D gene: TRBD1; V gene: TRBV19; clone size: medium-sized; J gene: TRBJ1-5; CDR3 DNA: TGTGCCAGTAGCCCTACAGGGGGCGCGGGGCCCCAGCATTTT; CDR3 protein: CASSPTGGAGPQHF
D gene: TRBD2; V gene: TRBV7-2; clone size: -; J gene: TRBJ2-3; CDR3 DNA: TGTGCCAGCAGCTTACGTAGCGGGGGGACCACAGATACGCAGTATTTT; CDR3 protein: CASSLRSGGTTDTQYF
D gene: TRBD1; V gene: TRBV20-1; clone size: -; J gene: TRBJ2-2; CDR3 DNA: TGCAGTGCTTCTGGGACAGGGCCGAACACCGGGGAGCTGTTTTTT; CDR3 protein: CSASGTGPNTGELFF
D gene: TRBD1; V gene: TRBV7-2; clone size: -; J gene: TRBJ1-4; CDR3 DNA: TGTGCCAGCAGCTTAAGAGGACAGGGAGCAGGTCGAGAAAAACTGTTTTTT; CDR3 protein: CASSLRGQGAGREKLFF
D gene: TRBD1; V gene: TRBV19; clone size: -; J gene: TRBJ1-1; CDR3 DNA: TGTGCCAGTAGTCAGCTGGGACAGGGTAACACTGAAGCTTTCTTT; CDR3 protein: CASSQLGQGNTEAFF
D gene: -; V gene: TRBV10-3; clone size: -; J gene: TRBJ2-1; CDR3 DNA: TGTGCCATCAGCGAAGGGACGAGCTCCTACAATGAGCAGTTCTTC; CDR3 protein: CAISEGTSSYNEQFF
D gene: TRBD2; V gene: TRBV9; clone size: -; J gene: TRBJ2-5; CDR3 DNA: TGTGCCAGCAGCCTGACCGGGACTAGCTGGGAGACCCAGTACTTC; CDR3 protein: CASSLTGTSWETQYF
D gene: -; V gene: TRBV6-5; clone size: medium-sized; J gene: TRBJ1-6; CDR3 DNA: TGTGCCAGCAGCAGGGAGGCCAGGGTTAATTCACCCCTCCACTTT; CDR3 protein: CASSREARVNSPLHF
D gene: TRBD1; V gene: TRBV19; clone size: -; J gene: TRBJ1-5; CDR3 DNA: TGTGCCAGTAGCGTACCCGGGACAGGGGGCAACCAGCCCCAGCATTTT; CDR3 protein: CASSVPGTGGNQPQHF
D gene: -; V gene: TRBV28; clone size: medium-sized; J gene: TRBJ1-5; CDR3 DNA: TGTGCCAGCAGTTTACAGAACAATCAGCCCCAGCATTTT; CDR3 protein: CASSLQNNQPQHF
D gene: TRBD2; V gene: TRBV30; clone size: -; J gene: TRBJ2-2; CDR3 DNA: TGTGCCTGGAGTCGCGGACTAGCAATCACCGGGGAGCTGTTTTTT; CDR3 protein: CAWSRGLAITGELFF
D gene: TRBD2; V gene: TRBV20-1; clone size: many; J gene: TRBJ2-3; CDR3 DNA: TGCAGTGCTACTCCGGTGACTAGCGGGAGAGGTCGAACAGATACGCAGTATTTT; CDR3 protein: CSATPVTSGRGRTDTQYF
D gene: -; V gene: TRBV6-1; clone size: medium-sized; J gene: TRBJ1-5; CDR3 DNA: TGTGCCAGCAGTGAACAGGTAAATCAGCCCCAGCATTTT; CDR3 protein: CASSEQVNQPQHF
D gene: -; V gene: TRBV13; clone size: -; J gene: TRBJ1-2; CDR3 DNA: TGTGCCAGCAGCTGGAGAGTAGAAGGCTACACCTTC; CDR3 protein: CASSWRVEGYTF
D gene: TRBD1; V gene: TRBV7-2; clone size: -; J gene: TRBJ1-4; CDR3 DNA: TGTGCCAGCAGCCTAGACAGGGGTCGTATGGAAAAACTGTTTTTT; CDR3 protein: CASSLDRGRMEKLFF
D gene: -; V gene: TRBV19; clone size: medium-sized; J gene: TRBJ2-6; CDR3 DNA: TGTGCCAGTAGCCCTTTCCTAAGAGCTGGGGCCAACGTCCTGACTTTC; CDR3 protein: CASSPFLRAGANVLTF
D gene: TRBD2; V gene: TRBV6-1; clone size: few; J gene: TRBJ2-5; CDR3 DNA: TGTGCCAGCCTCTCGGGGGGGAGCCTCCAAGAGACCCAGTACTTC; CDR3 protein: CASLSGGSLQETQYF
D gene: -; V gene: TRBV7-9; clone size: medium-sized; J gene: TRBJ2-2; CDR3 DNA: TGTGCCAGCAGTCCCCAAAGGGGTGACACCGGGGAGCTGTTTTTT; CDR3 protein: CASSPQRGDTGELFF
D gene: TRBD1; V gene: TRBV28; clone size: many; J gene: TRBJ1-5; CDR3 DNA: TGTGCCAGCAGTCCGGGACAGGGAGCAGGGGCTTATAGCAATCAGCCCCAGCATTTT; CDR3 protein: CASSPGQGAGAYSNQPQHF